This entry lists 28 T cell receptor beta chains sequenced from one sample in a study of cytomegalovirus exposure and HLA in healthy donors. Profiled with immunoSEQ multiplex PCR; TCRdb holds only in-frame clones, not every one. The sample holds over 70,000 clones, 80% to 90% seen once. Sequencing was carried out using PBMCs. The receptors shown here come from a woman between 18 and 29 years old in good health and CMV-seropositive.

The rearrangement links TRBV7-8 to TRBJ2-1; 7 nucleotides agree with TRBD1. Per germline, CDR1 SGHVS and CDR2 FQNEAQ. The CDR3 covers 15 residues. Trimming took 3 bases from V and 7 from J; bases not matched to a gene: 9. The CDR3 loop is CASSFPRGTMNEQFF. CDR3 sequence (DNA): TGTGCCAGCAGCTTCCCCAGGGGGACAATGAATGAGCAGTTCTTC.

The V call is TRBV2, the J call TRBJ2-7, with 10 bases lining up with TRBD2. The CDR3 totals 15 residues. Germline trimming cut 6 bases from V and 4 bases from J; bases unmatched to any gene: 9. Germline CDR1 and CDR2: SNHLY and FYNNEI. The CDR3 DNA reads as TGTGCCAGCAGGTTAGCGGGAGGTCCGGTGTACGAGCAGTACTTC. This gives the protein CASRLAGGPVYEQYF.

This clone was seen a single time. The gene calls are TRBV10-3 and TRBJ2-1; 9 nucleotides agree with TRBD2. Looked up from germline, CDR1 is ENHRY and CDR2 is SYGVKD. The CDR3 extends over 15 amino acids. For the CDR3, the DNA is TGTGCATCAGCCCCCTGGGGGACTAGCTCCAATGAGCAGTTCTTC. The encoded protein is CASAPWGTSSNEQFF.

The chain links TRBV6-1 to TRBJ1-4; TRBD1 agrees at 8 bases. The CDR3 totals 15 residues. V lost 5 bases to trimming and J lost 2 bases; unmatched junction nucleotides: 4. Germline values: CDR1 MNHNS, CDR2 SASEGT. CDR3 loop: CASSRQGFTNEKLFF. CDR3 in DNA: TGTGCCAGCAGTCGACAGGGGTTCACTAATGAAAAACTGTTTTTT.

The V and J genes are TRBV5-4 and TRBJ2-7; 9 bases fit TRBD2. Looked up from germline, CDR1 is SGHNT and CDR2 is YYREEE (reference sequence). CDR3 length equals 15 residues. Trimming cost V 0 bases and J 2 bases; bases outside gene matches: 3. CDR3 residues: CASSLARGGAYEQYF. In nucleotides, the CDR3 is TGTGCCAGCAGCTTGGCTCGCGGGGGGGCCTACGAGCAGTACTTC.

This chain links TRBV19 with TRBJ1-5; D is ambiguous. Germline V lookup: CDR1 LNHDA, CDR2 SQIVND (reference sequence). The ends were cut back, 3 bases at V and 2 bases at J, with 11 bases in the middle. The CDR3 is 15 residues long. CDR3 sequence (DNA): TGTGCCAGTAGTATCCCAGGCGCCCGCAATCAGCCCCAGCATTTT. Translation gives CASSIPGARNQPQHF.

Only a few counts were recorded for this clone. The chain recombines TRBV4-3 with TRBJ2-2; 10 bases fit TRBD2. The junction had 10 bases not matched to a gene; V was cut back by 0 bases and J by 6 bases. CDR1 is LGHNA, CDR2 YSLEER, per germline. The length of the CDR3 is 18 residues. In nucleotides, the CDR3 is TGCGCCAGCAGCCAAGACTACCGCCTAGCGGGGGCCCCCGGGGAGCTGTTTTTT. Translating it yields CASSQDYRLAGAPGELFF.

V is TRBV7-2 and J is TRBJ1-1; no clear D gene. The germline CDR1 and CDR2 sequences are SGHTA and FQGNSA. This CDR3 is 15 amino acids long. The V end was cut by 4 bases, the J end by 1 base, with 13 bases between. The CDR3 nucleotides read TGTGCCAGCAGCTACGGTGGAGCGCGGAACACTGAAGCTTTCTTT. Translating gives CASSYGGARNTEAFF.

This rearrangement joins TRBV19 to TRBJ2-1; 10 nucleotides line up with TRBD2. Per germline, CDR1 LNHDA and CDR2 SQIVND (reference sequence). The junction had 10 bases not matched to a gene; V was cut back by 6 bases and J by 8 bases. This CDR3 spans 15 amino acids. The CDR3 DNA follows: TGTGCCAGTAGGGAGGGCCTAGCGGGAGTTTATGAGCAGTTCTTC. This codes for CASREGLAGVYEQFF.

The CDR3 protein is CSASLGYEQYF. For the CDR3, the DNA is TGCAGTGCTAGTCTCGGTTACGAGCAGTACTTC. The rearrangement links TRBV20-1 to TRBJ2-7; no clear D. V lost 3 bases, J lost 4 bases, and 7 bases lay in between. The CDR3 consists of 11 residues. Germline assignment: CDR1 DFQATT and CDR2 SNEGSKA (reference sequence).

The genes are TRBV7-9 and TRBJ2-3; the match to TRBD2 covers 9 bases. CDR1 and CDR2 (germline): SEHNR, FQNEAQ (reference sequence). CDR3 size: 14 residues. Unmatched junction bases numbered 6, after V lost 5 bases and J lost 6 bases. The CDR3 sequence: CASSLGLARDTQYF. The CDR3 nucleotides are TGTGCCAGCAGCCTAGGACTAGCGAGGGATACGCAGTATTTT.

This clone was detected once. This chain uses TRBV4-1 with TRBJ1-4; D is unclear. CDR1 and CDR2 from the germline V gene are MGHRA and YSYEKL. With 0 bases removed from V and 0 bases from J, the gap between germline ends came to 11 bases. The CDR3 length is 17 residues. The CDR3 coding sequence is TGCGCCAGCAGCCAAGATATTTCAGGCGCAACTAATGAAAAACTGTTTTTT. Translation gives CASSQDISGATNEKLFF.

The chain carries TRBV7-2 and TRBJ2-5, with no clear D. This CDR3 has 15 amino acids. Trimming took off 5 bases at V and 2 bases at J, with 15 bases between the two ends. Germline V lookup: CDR1 SGHTA, CDR2 FQGNSA. CDR3 amino acids: CASSRTPRVQETQYF. For the CDR3, the DNA is TGTGCCAGCAGCCGTACCCCCCGGGTACAAGAGACCCAGTACTTC.

This clone was counted ten times or more. The chain couples TRBV6-1 to TRBJ2-5; TRBD2 matches 7 bases. Germline-derived CDR1 and CDR2 are MNHNS and SASEGT. The CDR3 sequence is 14 residues long. The ends lost 1 base at V and 5 bases at J; junction bases unmatched: 4. The CDR3 DNA is TGTGCCAGCAGTGAAGGCAGCGGGGCCGAGACCCAGTACTTC. Its protein product is CASSEGSGAETQYF.

The chain combines TRBV27 with TRBJ2-7, with TRBD1 matching over 10 bases. This CDR3 contains 15 residues. Germline V CDR1 and CDR2: MNHEY, SMNVEV (reference sequence). V gave up 5 bases and J gave up 5 bases; unmatched junction bases: 9. In DNA form, the CDR3 reads TGTGCCAGCAGTCCAGACAGGGGGCAGGGTCACGAGCAGTACTTC. It yields the protein CASSPDRGQGHEQYF.

This rearrangement joins TRBV9 to TRBJ1-4, with a possible D match to TRBD1 (5 bases). Deletions cut 4 bases from V and 8 bases from J, with 18 bases between. The CDR3 runs to 15 residues. The germline V gene encodes CDR1 SGDLS and CDR2 YYNGEE. This chain's CDR3 is CASSHGSRGGEKLFF. The CDR3 DNA reads TGTGCCAGCAGCCACGGCTCTAGGGGTGGGGAAAAACTGTTTTTT.

The rearrangement uses TRBV7-9 and TRBJ2-5; 8 bases align to TRBD2. Germline CDR1 and CDR2: SEHNR and FQNEAQ (reference sequence). V gave up 8 bases and J gave up 3 bases; unmatched junction bases: 8. The CDR3 is 14 residues long. CDR3 DNA sequence: TGTGCCAGCGTTCGGGGTAGCGGGGAAGAGACCCAGTACTTC. As protein: CASVRGSGEETQYF. The complete variable domain, with remaining parts taken from reference TRBV7-9 and TRBJ2-5, reads DTGVSQNPRHKITKRGQNVTFRCDPISEHNRLYWYRQTLGQGPEFLTYFQNEAQLEKSRLLSDRFSAERPKGSFSTLEIQRTEQGDSAMYLCASVRGSGEETQYFGPGTRLLVL.

This clone was recorded only once. This sequence joins TRBV6-1 and TRBJ1-1; a possible D gene is TRBD1 (6 bases). Germline CDR1 is MNHNS and CDR2 is SASEGT. Trimming removed 6 bases from V and 5 bases from J, with 16 bases in between. The CDR3 extends over 14 amino acids. As DNA, the CDR3 is TGTGCCAGCAGAGTAAAAGGGGGTTTTACTGAAGCTTTCTTT. Translating gives CASRVKGGFTEAFF.

The rearrangement uses TRBV5-1 and TRBJ2-6; 9 nucleotides agree with TRBD1. V shed 0 bases and J 0 bases; nucleotides not matched to a gene: 1. Germline V CDR1 and CDR2: SGHRS, YFSETQ. This CDR3 comprises 17 residues. CDR3 sequence reads: CASSLVGQGSGANVLTF. The CDR3 coding sequence is TGCGCCAGCAGCTTGGTGGGACAGGGCTCTGGGGCCAACGTCCTGACTTTC.

The CDR3, as DNA: TGTGCCAGTAGCGCAGGGCCCAATCAGCCCCAGCATTTT. Residues: CASSAGPNQPQHF. The chain carries TRBV19 and TRBJ1-5, with D maybe TRBD1 (5 bases). V lost 6 bases and J 3 bases, leaving 9 bases between the germline ends. CDR1 is LNHDA, CDR2 SQIVND, per germline (reference sequence). The length of the CDR3 is 13 residues.

The chain uses TRBV27 and TRBJ1-1; D might be TRBD1 (6 bases). This CDR3 is built from 13 residues. V gave up 6 bases and J gave up 6 bases, with 14 bases separating them. Germline CDR1 and CDR2: MNHEY and SMNVEV (reference sequence). The CDR3 region is CASSLNSGAEAFF. CDR3 DNA: TGTGCCAGCAGCCTCAACTCAGGGGCTGAAGCTTTCTTT.

The chain links TRBV19 to TRBJ2-7; possible D gene TRBD1, 6 bases. CDR1 LNHDA and CDR2 SQIVND come from the germline V gene (reference sequence). Trimming shortened V by 4 bases and J by 2 bases, and 12 bases separated the two germline ends. This CDR3 has 14 amino acids. Here the CDR3 DNA reads TGTGCCAGTAGTAGACAGGATAGTACCTACGAGCAGTACTTC. This translates into CASSRQDSTYEQYF.

The CDR3 spells CASRLTYSYEQYF. The CDR3 DNA follows: TGTGCCAGCAGACTAACGTACTCCTACGAGCAGTACTTC. The chain uses TRBV6-1 and TRBJ2-7; the D is unclear. CDR3 length: 13 residues. CDR1 is MNHNS and CDR2 is SASEGT in the germline V gene. Between the trimmed V and J ends, which lost 6 bases and 0 bases, there was a span of 9 bases.

The chain uses TRBV6-6 and TRBJ2-7, with no clear D. CDR1 is MNHNY, CDR2 SVGAGI, per germline (reference sequence). CDR3 length: 12 amino acids. Trimming cost V 9 bases and J 2 bases, with 11 bases left between them. The CDR3 is CASRTETYEQYF. The CDR3 DNA reads TGTGCCAGTAGAACAGAAACCTACGAGCAGTACTTC.

The chain is built from TRBV5-1 and TRBJ2-7; D is possibly TRBD2 (5 bases). The CDR3 runs to 13 residues. From germline, CDR1 is SGHRS and CDR2 YFSETQ. Trimming cost V 0 bases and J 6 bases, with 10 bases left between them. CDR3 loop: CASSLEGRGEQYF. CDR3 bases: TGCGCCAGCAGCTTGGAAGGGAGAGGCGAGCAGTACTTC.

The chain couples TRBV29-1 to TRBJ2-1, with TRBD2 matching 11 bases. The CDR3 is 15 residues long. Per the germline V gene, CDR1 is SQVTM and CDR2 is ANQGSEA. Trimming cost V 2 bases and J 9 bases; bases outside gene matches: 9. The CDR3 loop reads CSVEIGPSGRSEQFF. The CDR3 bases are TGCAGCGTTGAAATCGGGCCTAGCGGGAGGAGTGAGCAGTTCTTC.

This rearrangement joins TRBV27 to TRBJ1-5; 9 bases map to TRBD1. V gave up 6 bases and J gave up 7 bases; unmatched junction bases: 4. There are 13 residues in the CDR3. The V gene's germline CDR1 is MNHEY and CDR2 SMNVEV (reference sequence). CDR3 sequence (DNA): TGTGCCAGCAGCACAGGGGGCGGGCAGCCCCAGCATTTT. Residues: CASSTGGGQPQHF.

The rearrangement links TRBV5-4 to TRBJ1-1; 8 nucleotides match TRBD1. Trimming at V came to 4 bases and at J to 11 bases, leaving 7 bases not matched to a gene. The length of the CDR3 is 12 residues. The V gene's germline CDR1 is SGHNT and CDR2 YYREEE (reference sequence). CDR3 sequence reads: CASSAGQGTAFF. The CDR3 nucleotides read TGTGCCAGCAGCGCAGGACAGGGTACGGCTTTCTTT.